The clone carrying this T cell receptor beta chain was detected many times. Its target is not known. This record belongs to a study of regulatory T cells in long-lasting Graves disease. Findings of the study overall: TRBV28, TRBJ1-2 and TRBJ2-5 were favored in persistent disease.

Looked up from germline, CDR1 is SGHDT and CDR2 is YYEEEE. The CDR3 has 13 amino acids. V shed 9 bases and J shed 3 bases, with 15 bases lying between them. Time point defined: newly diagnosed GD, antithyroid drugs for less than 3 months. The authors made the TCR library using RNA they extracted from PBMCs. Patients were enrolled at an endocrinology department in Xi'an, China. Relying on iRepertoire HTBI primers and Arm-PCR of CDR3 regions, the team built TCR beta libraries. TCRdb redid the calling of the multiplex PCR reads with MiXCR, one entry per CDR3 protein. The data contain roughly 250,000 distinct CDR3 sequences, about 20% of them singletons. The same sample was also used in a study of T cells in Graves' hyperthyroidism and ophthalmopathy. That work states: Blood also showed most of the thyroid clonotypes that were expanded above 0.001. The model anticipated ophthalmopathy a median about 7.1 months pre-onset.

This clonotype originated in a woman aged 25 to 39 with Graves disease. This chain links TRBV5-6 with TRBJ1-2; D call uncertain. The sequencing used peripheral blood mononuclear cells (PBMCs), collected at new diagnosis, from a patient treated with antithyroid drugs. The CDR3 region has the DNA TGTGCCACCGAGGGCGTAGGAGACTATGGCTACACCTTC. Its protein product is CATEGVGDYGYTF. Full variable domain (missing parts from reference TRBV5-6 and TRBJ1-2): DAGVTQSPTHLIKTRGQQVTLRCSPKSGHDTVSWYQQALGQGPQFIFQYYEEEERQRGNFPDRFSGHQFPNYSSELNVNALLLGDSALYLCATEGVGDYGYTFGSGTRLTVV.